This TCR beta chain was identified in a study of cytomegalovirus exposure and HLA in healthy donors. PCR used 60 Vbeta primers and 13 Jbeta primers. TCRdb's copy holds only in-frame clones and misses some; the assay was immunoSEQ multiplex PCR. The data show around 170,000 clones, with around 68% seen just once and about 1.6% held by the top ten. This clone was counted a few times. This CDR3 contains 15 residues. The germline V gene has CDR1 SNHLY and CDR2 FYNNEI. Losses at the gene ends were 8 bases for V and 3 bases for J; bases not matched to a gene: 10. The sample consisted of PBMCs. The source is a girl aged 5 to 17 in good health and CMV-seronegative. The J gene is TRBJ1-5, the V gene TRBV2; 7 bases agree with TRBD1. The CDR3 here is CASAAAGGVNQPQHF. The DNA for the CDR3 is TGTGCCAGCGCGGCAGCAGGGGGAGTCAATCAGCCCCAGCATTTT.